Following are 8 T cell receptor beta chains from one sample sequenced in a study of T cells after yellow fever vaccination. Via MiXCR, TCRdb re-called the 5' RACE reads, giving one row per CDR3 protein. The sample has over 100,000 distinct CDR3 sequences; approximately 8.4% are singletons. The specimen comprised CD8+ T cells sorted from PBMCs, sampled 45 days after the yellow fever booster vaccination. The receptors here all came from a man aged 25-40 years who received the YFV17D yellow fever vaccine.

This clonotype was found a few times. The DNA for the CDR3 is TGTGCCAGCTCACCCGAGCGGGATCGGGATTACAATGAGCAGTTCTTC. Its translation: CASSPERDRDYNEQFF. The V call is TRBV18, the J call TRBJ2-1, with TRBD2 matching 7 bases. CDR1 is KGHSH, CDR2 LQKENI, per germline. The V and J ends lost 3 bases and 4 bases, in that order; junction bases with no gene match: 9. The CDR3 is made up of 16 amino acids.

This clonotype was observed at least ten times. J is TRBJ1-3 and V is TRBV6-5; D ambiguous. V lost 2 bases to trimming and J lost 9 bases, with 5 bases between them. The CDR3 is 11 residues long. Germline CDR1 MNHEY, CDR2 SVGAGI. The CDR3 sequence: CASSYGFTIYF. CDR3 DNA: TGTGCCAGCAGTTACGGTTTCACCATATATTTT.

CDR3 in DNA: TGCAGCGTTGACGGGGCTTACACTGAAGCTTTCTTT. It specifies CSVDGAYTEAFF. V gene TRBV29-1 combines with J gene TRBJ1-1, with D perhaps TRBD1 (5 bases). The CDR3 sequence is 12 residues long. The germline CDR1 and CDR2 sequences are SQVTM and ANQGSEA. V gave up 3 bases and J gave up 3 bases, with 8 bases separating them. The full variable domain, completed using reference TRBV29-1 and TRBJ1-1, is SAVISQKPSRDICQRGTSLTIQCQVDSQVTMMFWYRQQPGQSLTLIATANQGSEATYESGFVIDKFPISRPNLTFSTLTVSNMSPEDSSIYLCSVDGAYTEAFFGQGTRLTVV.

The sample holds many counts of this clonotype. The rearrangement joins TRBV28 to TRBJ2-2; 13 nucleotides match TRBD2. Trimming took 8 bases from V and 9 from J; bases not matched to a gene: 6. The germline gives CDR1 MDHEN, CDR2 SYDVKM. The CDR3 sequence is 14 residues long. In DNA form, the CDR3 reads TGTGCCAGCTCTTGGACTAGCGGGGGCCGGGAGCTGTTTTTT. It translates to CASSWTSGGRELFF.

The chain combines TRBV14 with TRBJ2-3; TRBD1 is a possible D gene (5 bases). The CDR3 is 15 amino acids. From germline, CDR1 is SGHDN and CDR2 FVKESK. V dropped 2 bases and J dropped 2 bases, with 11 bases sitting between them. The CDR3 reads CASSQNPRVTDTQYF. The CDR3, as DNA: TGTGCCAGCAGCCAAAATCCCAGGGTCACAGATACGCAGTATTTT. Full variable domain (remainder filled in from reference TRBV14 and TRBJ2-3): EAGVTQFPSHSVIEKGQTVTLRCDPISGHDNLYWYRRVMGKEIKFLLHFVKESKQDESGMPNNRFLAERTGGTYSTLKVQPAELEDSGVYFCASSQNPRVTDTQYFGPGTRLTVL.

At least ten counts were recorded for this clonotype. The chain joins TRBV14 to TRBJ2-1, with no clear D. The CDR3 extends over 16 amino acids. Germline V gene sequence: CDR1 SGHDN, CDR2 FVKESK. Trimming left V 3 bases short and J 2 bases short, with 14 bases between. This chain's CDR3 is CASSQVGGVAYNEQFF. The CDR3 DNA follows: TGTGCCAGCAGCCAGGTTGGTGGGGTAGCCTACAATGAGCAGTTCTTC.

The genes are TRBV20-1 and TRBJ2-7, with 13 positions matching TRBD2. Unmatched junction bases numbered 10, after V lost 0 bases and J lost 2 bases. The CDR3 runs 18 residues. Germline V gene data show CDR1 as DFQATT and CDR2 as SNEGSKA (reference sequence). DNA for the CDR3: TGCAGTGCTAGAGAGCGACTAGCGGGAGGAGTAAAGACCTACGAGCAGTACTTC. This gives the protein CSARERLAGGVKTYEQYF.

With respect to this clonotype: A clone one base away is much larger, so this may be a read error. The chain is built from TRBV29-1 and TRBJ2-7; 7 bases line up with TRBD2. V was clipped by 5 bases and J by 4 bases; unmatched bases: 14. The CDR3 loop spans 15 amino acids. Germline V gene data show CDR1 as SQVTM and CDR2 as ANQGSEA. DNA for the CDR3: TGCAGCGTTCCTCGAGATTCCCGGGAGGCTTACGAGCAGTACTTC. As protein: CSVPRDSREAYEQYF.